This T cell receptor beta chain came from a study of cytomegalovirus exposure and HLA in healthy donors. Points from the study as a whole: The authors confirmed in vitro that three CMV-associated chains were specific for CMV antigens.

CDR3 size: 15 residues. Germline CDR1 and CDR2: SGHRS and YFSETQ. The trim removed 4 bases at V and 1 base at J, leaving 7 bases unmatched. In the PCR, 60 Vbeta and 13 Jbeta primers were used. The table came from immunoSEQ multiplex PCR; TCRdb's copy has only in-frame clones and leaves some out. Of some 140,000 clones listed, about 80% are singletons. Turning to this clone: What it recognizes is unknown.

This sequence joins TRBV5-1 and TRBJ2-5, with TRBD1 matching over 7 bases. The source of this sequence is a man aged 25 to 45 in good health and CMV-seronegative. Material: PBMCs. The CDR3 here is CASSIDRALQETQYF. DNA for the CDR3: TGCGCCAGCAGCATAGACAGGGCCCTCCAAGAGACCCAGTACTTC.